The clone carrying this T cell receptor beta chain was seen ten or more times. Its antigen is unidentified. This sample is part of a study of breast tumors, draining lymph nodes, adjacent tissues. Study conclusions and caveats: Tumor and nontumor repertoires were significantly more similar in luminal-like than in basal-like breast cancer.

The lymph nodes were axillary draining lymph nodes from breast cancer patients. V dropped 0 bases and J dropped 3 bases, with 12 bases sitting between them. Germline V gene lookup returns CDR1 MGHRA and CDR2 YSYEKL. The length of the CDR3 is 16 residues. TCRdb itself ran the multiplex PCR reads through MiXCR, one entry per CDR3 protein. The profile shows roughly 110,000 distinct CDR3 sequences, around 30% of them singletons. Sequenced material: axillary lymph node tissue. This sequence joins TRBV4-1 and TRBJ2-1; D not resolved. This TCR derives from a female donor with breast cancer. Some clones in this sample may be carry-over from other donors' samples. The CDR3 bases are TGCGCCAGCAGCCAAGATTATAGCTACCACTACAATGAGCAGTTCTTC. Amino acids: CASSQDYSYHYNEQFF.